This TCR beta chain was found in a study of a mutant IDH1 vaccine in newly diagnosed glioma. Concerning this clone itself: Its antigen is not identified.

Time point here: week 11, during vaccination. Mutant IDH1 20-mer peptide, at 300 ug, made up each vaccine dose, with topical imiquimod. Here immunoSEQ multiplex PCR was the method, and the copy in TCRdb shows in-frame clones only, minus some. This table holds approximately 64,000 clones, roughly 84% found once. Germline loops: CDR1 SGHRS, CDR2 YFSETQ. The length of the CDR3 is 16 residues. Trimming took 3 bases from V and 0 from J, leaving 12 bases between them. The sequence was obtained from a woman aged 45-65 years with glioma. Sequences were derived from PBMCs, sampled from a glioma patient whose treatment included an IDH1 peptide vaccine. The chain links TRBV5-1 to TRBJ2-2; no reliable D call. The CDR3: CASSSWARSNTGELFF. The CDR3 region has the DNA TGCGCCAGCAGCTCCTGGGCCCGATCGAACACCGGGGAGCTGTTTTTT.